This T cell receptor (beta chain) was observed in a study of blood T cell repertoires in COVID-19. Whole-study context: The analysed material was cDNA or gDNA that came from T cells, B-cell-depleted T cells, or PBMCs.

Measured with immunoSEQ multiplex PCR; TCRdb has only the in-frame clones, and not every one. Here the sample spans approximately 240,000 clones, around 80% being singletons. The CDR3 consists of 16 residues. With 2 bases clipped from V and 7 bases from J, the junction kept 13 bases outside the gene matches. Germline CDR1 and CDR2: LGHDT and YNNKEL (reference sequence). Sequenced: peripheral blood. The chain is built from TRBV3-1 (or the pseudogene TRBV3-2) and TRBJ1-2, with 7 bases fitting TRBD1. This TCR was recovered from a woman aged 30 to 39 with COVID-19, enrolled during active disease. For the CDR3, the DNA is TGTGCCAGCAGCCAACAAGGCAGGGGGTTTGGAGGTGGCTACACCTTC. Its protein product is CASSQQGRGFGGGYTF.